This T cell receptor (beta chain) comes out of a study of identical twins. Study-wide points: The models systematically underestimated how much out-of-frame TCR alpha was shared in monozygotic twins.

One entry per CDR3 protein results from TCRdb running MiXCR on the 5' RACE reads. The profile shows around 670,000 distinct CDR3 sequences, around 6.1% of them singletons. CDR1 MNHEY and CDR2 SVGEGT come from the germline V gene. V lost 6 bases to trimming and J lost 6 bases, with 14 bases between them. The CDR3 sequence is 13 residues long. Everyone who gave samples was a healthy Caucasian. This clonotype was counted at least ten times. Its target is unknown. J is TRBJ1-1 and V is TRBV6-2 or TRBV6-3; D possibly corresponds to TRBD1 (6 bases). The sample taken for sequencing was naive T cells sorted from blood. The source is a man aged 18-30 years in good health. The CDR3 sequence is CASSNTGFPEAFF. In DNA, the CDR3 is TGTGCCAGCAGCAACACAGGGTTCCCTGAAGCTTTCTTT.